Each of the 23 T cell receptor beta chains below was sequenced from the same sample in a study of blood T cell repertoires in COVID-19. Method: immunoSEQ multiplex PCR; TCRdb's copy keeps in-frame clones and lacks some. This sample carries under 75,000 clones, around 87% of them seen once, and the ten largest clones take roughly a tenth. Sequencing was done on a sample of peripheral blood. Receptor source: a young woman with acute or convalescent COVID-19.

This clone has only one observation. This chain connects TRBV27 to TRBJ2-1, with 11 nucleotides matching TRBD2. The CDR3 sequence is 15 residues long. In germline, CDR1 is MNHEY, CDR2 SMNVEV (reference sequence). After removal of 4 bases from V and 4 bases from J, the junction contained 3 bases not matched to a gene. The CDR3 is CASSSSGGTYNEQFF. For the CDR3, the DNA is TGTGCCAGCAGTTCTAGCGGGGGGACGTACAATGAGCAGTTCTTC.

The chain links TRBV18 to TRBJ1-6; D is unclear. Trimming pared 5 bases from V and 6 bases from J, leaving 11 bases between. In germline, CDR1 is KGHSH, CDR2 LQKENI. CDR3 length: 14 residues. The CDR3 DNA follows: TGTGCCAGCTCAACCCAAGACTCTAATTCACCCCTCCACTTT. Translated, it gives CASSTQDSNSPLHF.

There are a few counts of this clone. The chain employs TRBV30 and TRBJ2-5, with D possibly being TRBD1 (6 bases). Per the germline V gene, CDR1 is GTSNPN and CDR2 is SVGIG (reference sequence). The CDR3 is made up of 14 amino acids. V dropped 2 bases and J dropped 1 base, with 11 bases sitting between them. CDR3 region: CAWSSGQLQETQYF. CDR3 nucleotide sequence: TGTGCCTGGAGTTCAGGACAGCTCCAAGAGACCCAGTACTTC.

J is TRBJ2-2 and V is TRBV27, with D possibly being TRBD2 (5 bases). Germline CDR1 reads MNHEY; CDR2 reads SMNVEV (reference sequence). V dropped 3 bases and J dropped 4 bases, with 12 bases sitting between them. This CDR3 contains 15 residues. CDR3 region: CASSLAGLATGELFF. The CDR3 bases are TGTGCCAGCAGTTTGGCAGGACTGGCCACCGGGGAGCTGTTTTTT.

The CDR3 DNA is TGTGCCAGCAGTTTGTTAGCGGGAAGCTACGAGCAGTACTTC. Translation: CASSLLAGSYEQYF. The chain recombines TRBV6-2 or TRBV6-3 with TRBJ2-7, with TRBD2 identical over 8 bases. Trimming at V came to 4 bases and at J to 3 bases, leaving 5 bases not matched to a gene. The CDR3 extends over 14 amino acids. CDR1 is MNHEY and CDR2 is SVGEGT in the germline V gene.

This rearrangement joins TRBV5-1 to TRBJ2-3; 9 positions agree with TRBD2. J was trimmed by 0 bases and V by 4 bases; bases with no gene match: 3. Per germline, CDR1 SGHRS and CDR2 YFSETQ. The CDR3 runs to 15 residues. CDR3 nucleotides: TGCGCCAGCAGCACCAGCGGGGGGAGCACAGATACGCAGTATTTT. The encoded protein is CASSTSGGSTDTQYF.

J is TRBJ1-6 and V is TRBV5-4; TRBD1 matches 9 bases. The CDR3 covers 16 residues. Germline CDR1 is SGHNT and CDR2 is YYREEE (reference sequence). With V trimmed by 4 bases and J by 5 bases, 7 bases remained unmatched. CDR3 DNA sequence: TGTGCCAGCAGCATGAGGACAGGGGTAAATAATTCACCCCTCCACTTT. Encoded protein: CASSMRTGVNNSPLHF.

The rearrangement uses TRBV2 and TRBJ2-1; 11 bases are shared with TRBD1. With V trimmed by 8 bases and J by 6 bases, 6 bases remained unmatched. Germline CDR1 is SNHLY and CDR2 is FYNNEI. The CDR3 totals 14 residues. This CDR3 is CASRRDRGFNEQFF. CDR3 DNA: TGTGCCAGCCGGCGGGACAGGGGGTTCAATGAGCAGTTCTTC.

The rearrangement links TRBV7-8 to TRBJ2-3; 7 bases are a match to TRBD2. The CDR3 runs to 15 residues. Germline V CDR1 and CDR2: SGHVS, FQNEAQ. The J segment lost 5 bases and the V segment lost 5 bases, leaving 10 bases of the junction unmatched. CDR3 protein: CASSRGREEKDTQYF. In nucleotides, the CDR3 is TGTGCCAGCAGCCGGGGCCGGGAGGAGAAAGATACGCAGTATTTT.

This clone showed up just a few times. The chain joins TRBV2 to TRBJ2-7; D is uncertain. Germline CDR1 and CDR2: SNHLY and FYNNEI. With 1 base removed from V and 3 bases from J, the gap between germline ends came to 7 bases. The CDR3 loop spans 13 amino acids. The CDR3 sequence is CASSEGTIYEQYF. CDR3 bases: TGTGCCAGCAGTGAAGGCACTATCTACGAGCAGTACTTC.

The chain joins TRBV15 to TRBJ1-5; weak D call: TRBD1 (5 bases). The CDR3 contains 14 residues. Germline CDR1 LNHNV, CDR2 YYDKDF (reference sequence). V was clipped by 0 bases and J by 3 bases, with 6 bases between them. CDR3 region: CATSREQDNQPQHF. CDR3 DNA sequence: TGTGCCACCAGCAGAGAACAGGACAATCAGCCCCAGCATTTT.

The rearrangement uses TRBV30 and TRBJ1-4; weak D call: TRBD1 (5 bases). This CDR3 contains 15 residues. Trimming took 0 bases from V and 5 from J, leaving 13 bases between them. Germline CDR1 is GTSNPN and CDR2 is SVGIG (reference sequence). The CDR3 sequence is CAWSVIDRPNEKLFF. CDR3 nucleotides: TGTGCCTGGAGTGTCATAGACAGACCAAATGAAAAACTGTTTTTT.

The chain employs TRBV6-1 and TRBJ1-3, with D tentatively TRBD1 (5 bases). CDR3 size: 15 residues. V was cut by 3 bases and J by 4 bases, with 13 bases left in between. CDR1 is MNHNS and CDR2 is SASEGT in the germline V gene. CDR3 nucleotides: TGTGCCAGCAGTGACCCAGGGTGGGCGGGAAACACCATATATTTT. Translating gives CASSDPGWAGNTIYF.

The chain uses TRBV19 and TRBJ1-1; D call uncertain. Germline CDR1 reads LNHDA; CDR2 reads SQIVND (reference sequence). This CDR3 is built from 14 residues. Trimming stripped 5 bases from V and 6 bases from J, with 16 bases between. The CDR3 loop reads CASSGTTEVAEAFF. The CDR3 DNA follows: TGTGCCAGTAGTGGAACGACGGAGGTCGCTGAAGCTTTCTTT.

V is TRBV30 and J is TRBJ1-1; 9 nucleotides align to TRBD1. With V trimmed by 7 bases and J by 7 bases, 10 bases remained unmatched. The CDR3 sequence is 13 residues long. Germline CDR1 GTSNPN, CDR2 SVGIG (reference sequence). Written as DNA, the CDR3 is TGTGCCTATAAGACAGGGGGTCATGTTGAAGCTTTCTTT. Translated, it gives CAYKTGGHVEAFF.

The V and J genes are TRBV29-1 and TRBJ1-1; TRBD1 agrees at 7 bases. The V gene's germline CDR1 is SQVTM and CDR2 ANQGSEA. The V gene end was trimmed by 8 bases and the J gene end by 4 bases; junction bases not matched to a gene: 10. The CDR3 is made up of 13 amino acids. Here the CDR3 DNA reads TGCAGCACGCGGGGTAGGGGGCGCACTGAAGCTTTCTTT. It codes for CSTRGRGRTEAFF.

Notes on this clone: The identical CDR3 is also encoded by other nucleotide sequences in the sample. Here the CDR3 DNA reads TGTGCCTGGAGCGCCGACAGGGCCACTGAAGCTTTCTTT. Translated: CAWSADRATEAFF. The rearrangement uses TRBV30 and TRBJ1-1; 7 bases match TRBD1. The V gene end was trimmed by 3 bases and the J gene end by 4 bases; junction bases not matched to a gene: 5. CDR3 length equals 13 residues. Germline CDR1 and CDR2: GTSNPN and SVGIG (reference sequence).

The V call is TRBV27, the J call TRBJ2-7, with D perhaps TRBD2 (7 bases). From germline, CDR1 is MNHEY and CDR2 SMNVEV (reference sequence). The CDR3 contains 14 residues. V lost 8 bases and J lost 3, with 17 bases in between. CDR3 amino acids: CASSPRGLHYEQYF. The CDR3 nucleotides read TGTGCCAGCTCCCCCAGGGGACTACACTACGAGCAGTACTTC.

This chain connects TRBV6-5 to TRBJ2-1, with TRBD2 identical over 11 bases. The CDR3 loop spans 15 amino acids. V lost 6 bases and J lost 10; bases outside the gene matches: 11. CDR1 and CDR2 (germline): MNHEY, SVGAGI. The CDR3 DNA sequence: TGTGCCAGCAGCCCCTCACTAGCGGGGGTCCGGGAGCAGTTCTTC. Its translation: CASSPSLAGVREQFF.

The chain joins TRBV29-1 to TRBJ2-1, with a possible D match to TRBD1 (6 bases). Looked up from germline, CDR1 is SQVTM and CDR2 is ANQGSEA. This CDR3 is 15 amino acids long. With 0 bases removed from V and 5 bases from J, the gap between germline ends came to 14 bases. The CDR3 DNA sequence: TGCAGCGTTGAAGAGACAGGTTCCGCACACAATGAGCAGTTCTTC. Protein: CSVEETGSAHNEQFF.

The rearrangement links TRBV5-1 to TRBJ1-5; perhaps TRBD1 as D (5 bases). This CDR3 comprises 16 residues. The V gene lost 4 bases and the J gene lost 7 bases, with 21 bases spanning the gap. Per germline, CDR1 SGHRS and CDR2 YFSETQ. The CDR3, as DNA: TGCGCCAGCAGCCCCCCCCCGGAGAGGGGACTACAGCCCCAGCATTTT. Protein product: CASSPPPERGLQPQHF.

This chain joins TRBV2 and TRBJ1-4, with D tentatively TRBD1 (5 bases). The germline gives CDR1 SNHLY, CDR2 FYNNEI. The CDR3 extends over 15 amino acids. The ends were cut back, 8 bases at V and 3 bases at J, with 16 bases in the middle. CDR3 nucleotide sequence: TGTGCCAGCTCCCCCGGGGGGAGGGCTAATGAAAAACTGTTTTTT. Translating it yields CASSPGGRANEKLFF.

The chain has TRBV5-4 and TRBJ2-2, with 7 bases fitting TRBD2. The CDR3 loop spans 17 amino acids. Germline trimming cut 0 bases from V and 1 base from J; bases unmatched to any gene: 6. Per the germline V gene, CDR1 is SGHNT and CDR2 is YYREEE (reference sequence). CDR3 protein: CASSLAAGLLNTGELFF. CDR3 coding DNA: TGTGCCAGCAGCTTGGCCGCGGGACTACTGAACACCGGGGAGCTGTTTTTT.